These 20 T cell receptor beta chains were all obtained from the same sample, sequenced in a study of T cell repertoires in cytomegalovirus infection. These receptors are not linked to any known antigen. MiXCR was run by TCRdb on the reads, yielding one entry per CDR3 protein. The sample records some 130,000 distinct CDR3 sequences, 20% to 30% being singletons. The sequencing sample was made of PBMCs, sequenced either directly or after in vitro stimulation (not recorded which). These receptors were taken from a human donor in good health (CMV status not recorded). Some clones in this sample may be carry-over from other donors' samples.

The chain has TRBV19 and TRBJ1-5, with TRBD1 matching over 8 bases. Germline trimming cut 7 bases from V and 5 bases from J; bases unmatched to any gene: 13. Germline V lookup: CDR1 LNHDA, CDR2 SQIVND (reference sequence). This CDR3 has 16 amino acids. The CDR3 DNA is TGTGCCAGTAACCCTCCGGACAGGGAAGGTTATCAGCCCCAGCATTTT. Its translation is CASNPPDREGYQPQHF.

This chain joins TRBV5-1 and TRBJ2-3; D call uncertain. This CDR3 spans 13 amino acids. Trimming took off 1 base at V and 5 bases at J, with 8 bases between the two ends. Germline-derived CDR1 and CDR2 are SGHRS and YFSETQ. The CDR3 region is CASSLIWEDTQYF. Here the CDR3 DNA reads TGCGCCAGCAGCTTGATCTGGGAAGATACGCAGTATTTT.

Many counts were recorded for this clonotype. V usage is TRBV11-3 and J usage is TRBJ2-7; D is possibly TRBD1 or TRBD2 (5 bases each). Trimming removed 5 bases at V and 0 bases at J, with 8 bases between. This CDR3 is 13 amino acids long. In germline, CDR1 is SGHNT, CDR2 YENEEA. The CDR3 protein is CASSRGDSYEQYV. Written as DNA, the CDR3 is TGTGCCAGCAGCCGAGGGGACTCCTACGAGCAGTACGTC.

Comment on this clonotype: A much bigger clone sits one base away, suggesting this may be a read error. The chain couples TRBV7-2 to TRBJ2-3; tentatively, D is TRBD2 (5 bases). This CDR3 has 13 residues. Trimming stripped 5 bases from V and 5 bases from J, with 11 bases between. In germline, CDR1 is SGHTA, CDR2 FQGNSA. CDR3 in DNA: TGTGCCAGCAGCGTATCTGGAGGAGATACGCAGTATTTT. Protein product: CASSVSGGDTQYF.

This chain joins TRBV29-1 and TRBJ2-2, with D unresolved. Trimming took off 7 bases at V and 6 bases at J, with 12 bases between the two ends. The CDR3 loop spans 12 amino acids. The germline gives CDR1 SQVTM, CDR2 ANQGSEA. Here the CDR3 DNA reads TGCAGCGGGAAGAAAGGGCCCGGGGAGCTGTTTTTT. Its protein is CSGKKGPGELFF.

This clonotype was detected ten times or more. This sequence joins TRBV12-3 or TRBV12-4 and TRBJ2-2; D is possibly TRBD2 (6 bases). V lost 6 bases and J 2 bases, leaving 16 bases between the germline ends. This CDR3 is built from 16 residues. The CDR3 DNA sequence: TGTGCCAGCAGCCAACCTGGACTAACTAACACCGGGGAGCTGTTTTTT. This gives the protein CASSQPGLTNTGELFF.

This clonotype was seen at least ten times. The chain couples TRBV7-2 to TRBJ2-1, with D possibly TRBD2 on 5 matching bases. This CDR3 region has 14 residues. Trimming took off 0 bases at V and 8 bases at J, with 11 bases between the two ends. CDR1 and CDR2 (germline): SGHTA, FQGNSA. In nucleotides, the CDR3 is TGTGCCAGCAGCTTAGCGGCGGGTGGTGATGAGCAGTTCTTC. It yields the protein CASSLAAGGDEQFF.

The gene calls are TRBV2 and TRBJ2-7; D is possibly TRBD1 (6 bases). The CDR3 totals 13 residues. Looked up from germline, CDR1 is SNHLY and CDR2 is FYNNEI. The V end was cut by 2 bases, the J end by 7 bases, with 12 bases between. CDR3 residues: CASSERDQGEQYV. DNA of the CDR3: TGTGCCAGCAGTGAAAGGGACCAGGGGGAGCAGTACGTC.

V gene TRBV19 combines with J gene TRBJ2-1, with D perhaps matching TRBD2 (6 bases). V lost 3 bases to trimming and J lost 9 bases, with 21 bases between them. The CDR3 has 16 amino acids. The V gene's germline CDR1 is LNHDA and CDR2 SQIVND (reference sequence). Here the CDR3 reads CASSMRLGGWLGEQFF. The CDR3, as DNA: TGTGCCAGTAGTATGCGGCTAGGAGGGTGGTTGGGTGAGCAGTTCTTC.

This clonotype was seen many times. The rearrangement uses TRBV6-2 or TRBV6-3 and TRBJ2-7; D perhaps matches TRBD1 (6 bases). The CDR3 loop spans 11 amino acids. Germline lookup yields CDR1 MNHEY and CDR2 SVGEGT. Trimming pared 5 bases from V and 4 bases from J, leaving 6 bases between. The CDR3 spells CASSTGYEQYV. Here the CDR3 DNA reads TGTGCCAGCAGTACAGGGTACGAGCAGTACGTC.

This clonotype was seen ten or more times. The J gene is TRBJ1-2, the V gene TRBV7-2, with D uncertain. V dropped 1 base and J dropped 0 bases, with 12 bases sitting between them. The V gene's germline CDR1 is SGHTA and CDR2 FQGNSA. CDR3 length: 16 residues. The CDR3 coding sequence is TGTGCCAGCAGCTTAGGCTTTGCAGCCGCTAACTATGGCTACACCTTC. Its protein is CASSLGFAAANYGYTF. The full variable domain, in which reference TRBV7-2 and TRBJ1-2 provide the parts outside the CDR3, is GAGVSQSPSNKVTEKGKDVELRCDPISGHTALYWYRQSLGQGLEFLIYFQGNSAPDKSGLPSDRFSAERTGGSVSTLTIQRTQQEDSAVYLCASSLGFAAANYGYTFGSGTRLTVV.

This clonotype was seen a few times. The V and J genes are TRBV28 and TRBJ1-4; D gene ambiguous. CDR1 and CDR2 (germline): MDHEN, SYDVKM. The CDR3 totals 15 residues. Trimming stripped 6 bases from V and 2 bases from J, with 13 bases between. The CDR3 DNA is TGTGCCAGCAGCCAAATAGGGCGCACTAATGAAAAACTGTTTTTT. The encoded protein is CASSQIGRTNEKLFF.

The genes are TRBV18 and TRBJ1-5, with D possibly being TRBD1 (5 bases). The CDR3 is made up of 16 amino acids. Germline V gene lookup returns CDR1 KGHSH and CDR2 LQKENI. Deletions cut 4 bases from V and 6 bases from J, with 19 bases between. The CDR3 sequence: CASSQGSQGQGQPQHF. In DNA, the CDR3 is TGTGCCAGCTCACAGGGAAGCCAGGGTCAGGGTCAGCCCCAGCATTTT. Full variable domain (missing parts from reference TRBV18 and TRBJ1-5): NAGVMQNPRHLVRRRGQEARLRCSPMKGHSHVYWYRQLPEEGLKFMVYLQKENIIDESGMPKERFSAEFPKEGPSILRIQQVVRGDSAAYFCASSQGSQGQGQPQHFGDGTRLSIL.

In its sample, this clonotype was seen many times. The chain uses TRBV7-3 and TRBJ2-2; D is undetermined. Between the trimmed V and J ends, which lost 5 bases and 1 base, there was a span of 8 bases. CDR1 is SGHTA and CDR2 is FQGTGA in the germline V gene. This CDR3 is 14 amino acids long. Written as DNA, the CDR3 is TGTGCCAGCAGCCCGATAGGGAACACCGGGGAGCTGTTTTTT. Translating gives CASSPIGNTGELFF.

In its sample, this clonotype was seen a few times. The rearrangement joins TRBV7-2 to TRBJ1-1; tentatively, D is TRBD1 (5 bases). The CDR3 is 14 residues long. Trimming took 5 bases from V and 6 from J, leaving 16 bases between them. CDR1 and CDR2 (germline): SGHTA, FQGNSA. This CDR3 reads CASSVGPGEPEAFF. CDR3 nucleotide sequence: TGTGCCAGCAGCGTAGGGCCGGGGGAGCCTGAAGCTTTCTTT.

This clonotype came up once. The gene calls are TRBV7-9 and TRBJ2-1, with 8 bases that match TRBD1. Germline loops: CDR1 SEHNR, CDR2 FQNEAQ (reference sequence). V was clipped by 6 bases and J by 3 bases; unmatched bases: 7. The CDR3 length is 15 residues. The CDR3 DNA is TGTGCCAGCAGGTTGACAGGGGCTAGCTACAATGAGCAGTTCTTC. This encodes CASRLTGASYNEQFF.

This rearrangement joins TRBV20-1 to TRBJ2-1, with 9 bases that match TRBD2. The germline CDR1 and CDR2 sequences are DFQATT and SNEGSKA (reference sequence). The junction had 9 bases not matched to a gene; V was cut back by 3 bases and J by 9 bases. This CDR3 is 14 amino acids long. In DNA form, the CDR3 reads TGCAGTGCTAGCTTGGCGGGAGGGTCAGGTGAGCAGTTCTTC. It specifies CSASLAGGSGEQFF.

This chain uses TRBV4-1 with TRBJ2-7; weak D call: TRBD2 (5 bases). The CDR3 covers 14 residues. Per the germline V gene, CDR1 is MGHRA and CDR2 is YSYEKL. The V gene lost 2 bases and the J gene lost 0 bases, with 8 bases spanning the gap. CDR3 amino acids: CASSQLANSYEQYF. The CDR3 nucleotides are TGCGCCAGCAGCCAATTAGCGAACTCCTACGAGCAGTACTTC.

This clonotype was found a few times. This chain links TRBV6-6 with TRBJ2-2; D gene unclear. Germline V gene sequence: CDR1 MNHNY, CDR2 SVGAGI (reference sequence). This CDR3 comprises 16 residues. V was cut by 2 bases and J by 1 base, with 11 bases left in between. The CDR3 reads CASSYSPRRNTGELFF. The CDR3 DNA is TGTGCCAGCAGTTACAGCCCCAGGAGGAACACCGGGGAGCTGTTTTTT.

The chain is built from TRBV12-3 or TRBV12-4 and TRBJ2-3; TRBD1 matches at 7 bases. The CDR3 is 13 amino acids. V shed 6 bases and J 6 bases; nucleotides not matched to a gene: 6. CDR3 amino acids: CASRPTGADTQYF. The CDR3, as DNA: TGTGCCAGCAGGCCTACAGGGGCGGATACGCAGTATTTT.